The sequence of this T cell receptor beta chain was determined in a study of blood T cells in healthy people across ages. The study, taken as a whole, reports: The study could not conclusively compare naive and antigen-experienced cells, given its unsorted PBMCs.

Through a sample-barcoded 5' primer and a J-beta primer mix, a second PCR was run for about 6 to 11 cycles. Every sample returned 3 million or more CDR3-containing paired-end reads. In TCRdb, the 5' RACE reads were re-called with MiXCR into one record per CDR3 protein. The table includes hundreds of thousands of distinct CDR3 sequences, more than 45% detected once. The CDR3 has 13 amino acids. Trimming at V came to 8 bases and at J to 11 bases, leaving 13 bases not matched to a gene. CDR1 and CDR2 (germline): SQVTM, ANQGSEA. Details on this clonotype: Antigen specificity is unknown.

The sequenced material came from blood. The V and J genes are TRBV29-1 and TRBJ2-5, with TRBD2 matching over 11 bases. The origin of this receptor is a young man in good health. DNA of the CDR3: TGCAGCATTAGCGGGGGGGTGTTTAATGAGCAGTACTTC. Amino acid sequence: CSISGGVFNEQYF.